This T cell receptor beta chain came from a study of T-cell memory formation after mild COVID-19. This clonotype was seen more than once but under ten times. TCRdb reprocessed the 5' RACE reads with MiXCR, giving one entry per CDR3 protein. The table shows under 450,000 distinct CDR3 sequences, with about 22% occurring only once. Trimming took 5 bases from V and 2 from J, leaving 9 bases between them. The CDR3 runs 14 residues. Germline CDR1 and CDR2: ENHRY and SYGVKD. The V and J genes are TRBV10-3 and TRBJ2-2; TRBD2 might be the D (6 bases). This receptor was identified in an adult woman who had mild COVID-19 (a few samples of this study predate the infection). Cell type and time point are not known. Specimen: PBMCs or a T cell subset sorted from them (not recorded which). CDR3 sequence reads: CAISSGLNTGELFF. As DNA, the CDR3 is TGTGCCATCAGTTCGGGACTCAACACCGGGGAGCTGTTTTTT.